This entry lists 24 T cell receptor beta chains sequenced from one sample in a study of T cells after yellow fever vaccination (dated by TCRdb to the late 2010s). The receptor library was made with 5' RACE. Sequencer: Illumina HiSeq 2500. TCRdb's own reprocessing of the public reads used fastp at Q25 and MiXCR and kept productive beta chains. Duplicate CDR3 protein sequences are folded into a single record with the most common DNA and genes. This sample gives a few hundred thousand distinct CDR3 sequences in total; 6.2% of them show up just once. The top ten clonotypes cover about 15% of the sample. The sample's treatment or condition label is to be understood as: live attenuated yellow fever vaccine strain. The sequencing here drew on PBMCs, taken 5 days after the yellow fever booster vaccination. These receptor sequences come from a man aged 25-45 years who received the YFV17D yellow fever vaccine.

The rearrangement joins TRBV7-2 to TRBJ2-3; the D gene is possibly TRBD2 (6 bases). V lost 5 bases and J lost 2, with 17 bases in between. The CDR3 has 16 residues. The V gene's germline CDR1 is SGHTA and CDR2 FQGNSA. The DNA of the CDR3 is TGTGCCAGCAGCCAGGGAGGAGCGGAAGTCACAGATACGCAGTATTTT. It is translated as CASSQGGAEVTDTQYF.

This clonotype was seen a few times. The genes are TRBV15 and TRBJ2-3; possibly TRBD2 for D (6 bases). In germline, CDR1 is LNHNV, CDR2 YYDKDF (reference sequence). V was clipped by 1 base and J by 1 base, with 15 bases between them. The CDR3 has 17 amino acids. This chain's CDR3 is CATSRAVGGFGTDTQYF. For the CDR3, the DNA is TGTGCCACCAGCAGAGCTGTTGGGGGGTTCGGCACAGATACGCAGTATTTT.

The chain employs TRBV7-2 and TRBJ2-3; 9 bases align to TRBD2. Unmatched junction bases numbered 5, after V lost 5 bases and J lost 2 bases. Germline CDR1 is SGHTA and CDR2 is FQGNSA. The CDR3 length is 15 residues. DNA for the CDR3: TGTGCCAGCAGCCCTAGCGGGACCGCCACAGATACGCAGTATTTT. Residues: CASSPSGTATDTQYF.

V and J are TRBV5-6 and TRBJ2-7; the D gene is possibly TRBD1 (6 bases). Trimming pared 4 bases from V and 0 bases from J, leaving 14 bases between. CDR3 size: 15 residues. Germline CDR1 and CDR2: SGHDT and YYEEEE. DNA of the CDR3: TGTGCCAGCAGCCCCGGGCACAGGGCCTCCTACGAGCAGTACTTC. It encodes CASSPGHRASYEQYF.

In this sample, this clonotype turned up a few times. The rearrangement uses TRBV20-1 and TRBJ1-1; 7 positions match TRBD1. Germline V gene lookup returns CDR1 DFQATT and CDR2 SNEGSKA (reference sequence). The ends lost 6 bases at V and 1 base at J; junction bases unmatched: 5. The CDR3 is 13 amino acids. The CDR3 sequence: CSARTGSNTEAFF. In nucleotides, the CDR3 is TGCAGTGCAAGGACAGGCTCGAACACTGAAGCTTTCTTT.

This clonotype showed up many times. The chain's CDR3 is CASSWELAHEQYF. CDR3 DNA sequence: TGTGCCAGCTCCTGGGAACTCGCCCACGAGCAGTACTTC. J is TRBJ2-7 and V is TRBV21-1; the D call TRBD1 from the table was never checked on the DNA. TRBV21-1 is a pseudogene locus. The CDR3 contains 13 residues.

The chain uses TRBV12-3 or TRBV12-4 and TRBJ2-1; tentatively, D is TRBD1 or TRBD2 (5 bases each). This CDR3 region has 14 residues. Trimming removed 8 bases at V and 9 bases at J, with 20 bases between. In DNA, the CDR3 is TGTGCCAGCTGCCAATCGGGACCGTCGCGTGAGCAGTTCTTC. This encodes CASCQSGPSREQFF.

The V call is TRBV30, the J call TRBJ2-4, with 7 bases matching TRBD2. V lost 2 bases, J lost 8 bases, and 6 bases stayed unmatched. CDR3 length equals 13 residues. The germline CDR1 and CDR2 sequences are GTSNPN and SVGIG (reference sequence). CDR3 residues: CAWSMGTKDIQYF. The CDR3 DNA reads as TGTGCCTGGAGTATGGGGACTAAAGACATTCAGTACTTC.

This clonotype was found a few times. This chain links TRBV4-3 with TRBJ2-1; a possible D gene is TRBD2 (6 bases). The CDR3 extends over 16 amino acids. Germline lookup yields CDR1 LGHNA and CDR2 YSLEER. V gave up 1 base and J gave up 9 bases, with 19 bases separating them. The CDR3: CASSQAAGYRQSEQFF. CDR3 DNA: TGCGCCAGCAGCCAAGCAGCGGGTTACAGACAGAGTGAGCAGTTCTTC.

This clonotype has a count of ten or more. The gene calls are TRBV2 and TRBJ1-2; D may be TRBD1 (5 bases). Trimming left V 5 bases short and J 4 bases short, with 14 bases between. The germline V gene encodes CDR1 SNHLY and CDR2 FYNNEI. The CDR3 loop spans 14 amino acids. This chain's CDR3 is CASSPGSGSYGYTF. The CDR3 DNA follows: TGTGCCAGCAGTCCAGGGAGCGGGTCCTATGGCTACACCTTC.

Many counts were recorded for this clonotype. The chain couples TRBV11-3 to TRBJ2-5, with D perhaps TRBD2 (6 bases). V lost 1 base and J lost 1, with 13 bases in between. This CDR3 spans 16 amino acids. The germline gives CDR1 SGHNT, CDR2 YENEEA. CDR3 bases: TGTGCCAGCAGCTTAGTATCCCGGACTACCCAAGAGACCCAGTACTTC. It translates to CASSLVSRTTQETQYF.

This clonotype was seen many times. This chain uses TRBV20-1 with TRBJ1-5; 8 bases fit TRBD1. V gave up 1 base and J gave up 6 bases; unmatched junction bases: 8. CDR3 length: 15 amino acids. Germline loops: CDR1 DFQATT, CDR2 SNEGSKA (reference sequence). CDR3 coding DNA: TGCAGTGCTAGAGCTCGGCAGGGGGCGGGTCAGCCCCAGCATTTT. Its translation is CSARARQGAGQPQHF.

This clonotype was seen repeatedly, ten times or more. The CDR3 reads CASRVAGGISDTDTQYF. For the CDR3, the DNA is TGTGCCAGCAGAGTAGCGGGAGGGATTTCCGACACAGATACGCAGTATTTT. The J gene is TRBJ2-3, the V gene TRBV7-9; 11 positions match TRBD2. Looked up from germline, CDR1 is SEHNR and CDR2 is FQNEAQ (reference sequence). The CDR3 runs 17 residues. The V gene end was trimmed by 6 bases and the J gene end by 2 bases; junction bases not matched to a gene: 10.

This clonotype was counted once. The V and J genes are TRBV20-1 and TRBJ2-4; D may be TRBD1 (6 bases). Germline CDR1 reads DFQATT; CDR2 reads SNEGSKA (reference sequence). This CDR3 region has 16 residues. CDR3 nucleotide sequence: TGCAGCGTCAGGGGAGTTACTGCGGTGGCCAAAAACATTCAGTACTTC. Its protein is CSVRGVTAVAKNIQYF.

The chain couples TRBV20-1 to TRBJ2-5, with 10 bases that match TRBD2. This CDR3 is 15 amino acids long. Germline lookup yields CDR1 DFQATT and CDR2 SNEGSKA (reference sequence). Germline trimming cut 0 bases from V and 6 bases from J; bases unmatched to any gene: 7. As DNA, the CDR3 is TGCAGTGCTAGAGATGAACCTAGCGGGAGAAAGACCCAGTACTTC. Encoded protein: CSARDEPSGRKTQYF.

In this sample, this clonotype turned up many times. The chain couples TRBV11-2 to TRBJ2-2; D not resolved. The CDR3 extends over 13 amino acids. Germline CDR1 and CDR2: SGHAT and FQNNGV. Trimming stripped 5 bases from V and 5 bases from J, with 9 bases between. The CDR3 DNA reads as TGTGCCAGCAGCCGCTTAGTTACCGGGGAGCTGTTTTTT. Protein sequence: CASSRLVTGELFF.

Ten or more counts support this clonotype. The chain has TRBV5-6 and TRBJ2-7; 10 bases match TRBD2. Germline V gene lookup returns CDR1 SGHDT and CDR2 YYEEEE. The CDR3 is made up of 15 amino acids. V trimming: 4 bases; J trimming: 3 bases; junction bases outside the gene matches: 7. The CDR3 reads CASSVGLAAYYEQYF. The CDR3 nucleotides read TGTGCCAGCAGCGTAGGACTAGCGGCCTACTACGAGCAGTACTTC.

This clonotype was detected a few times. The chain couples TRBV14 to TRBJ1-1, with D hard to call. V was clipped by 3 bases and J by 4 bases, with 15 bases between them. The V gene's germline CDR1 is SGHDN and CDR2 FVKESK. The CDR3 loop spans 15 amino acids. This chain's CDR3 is CASSHLTSFFTEAFF. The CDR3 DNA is TGTGCCAGCAGCCATCTGACAAGTTTTTTCACTGAAGCTTTCTTT.

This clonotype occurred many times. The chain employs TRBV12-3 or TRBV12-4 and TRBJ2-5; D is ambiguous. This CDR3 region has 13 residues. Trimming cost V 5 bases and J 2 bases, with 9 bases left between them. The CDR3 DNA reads TGTGCCAGCAGTCTATCCTCTCAAGAGACCCAGTACTTC. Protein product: CASSLSSQETQYF.

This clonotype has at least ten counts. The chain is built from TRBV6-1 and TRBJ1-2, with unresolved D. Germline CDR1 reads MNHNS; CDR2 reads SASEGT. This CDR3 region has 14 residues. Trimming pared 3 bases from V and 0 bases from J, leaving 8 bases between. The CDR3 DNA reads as TGTGCCAGCAGTGACCTGAGAGCTAACTATGGCTACACCTTC. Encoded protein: CASSDLRANYGYTF.

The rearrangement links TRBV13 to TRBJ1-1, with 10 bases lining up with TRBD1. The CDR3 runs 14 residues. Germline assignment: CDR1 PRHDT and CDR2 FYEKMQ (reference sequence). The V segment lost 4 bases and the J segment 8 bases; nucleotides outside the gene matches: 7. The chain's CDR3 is CASSYPGQGREAFF. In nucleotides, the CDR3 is TGTGCCAGCAGCTATCCGGGACAGGGGAGGGAAGCTTTCTTT.

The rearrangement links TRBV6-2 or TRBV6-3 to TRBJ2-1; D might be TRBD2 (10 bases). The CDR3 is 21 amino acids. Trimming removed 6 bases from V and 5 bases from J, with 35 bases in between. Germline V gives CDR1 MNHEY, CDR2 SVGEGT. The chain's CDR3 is CASRALQGARSSGGTDNEQFF. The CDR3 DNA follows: TGTGCCAGCAGAGCCTTACAGGGGGCGCGTTCTAGCGGGGGTACAGACAATGAGCAGTTCTTC.

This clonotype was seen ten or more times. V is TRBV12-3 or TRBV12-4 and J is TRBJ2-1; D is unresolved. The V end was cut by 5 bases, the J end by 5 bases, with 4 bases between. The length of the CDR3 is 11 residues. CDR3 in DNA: TGTGCCAGCAGTCCGGACAATGAGCAGTTCTTC. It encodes CASSPDNEQFF.

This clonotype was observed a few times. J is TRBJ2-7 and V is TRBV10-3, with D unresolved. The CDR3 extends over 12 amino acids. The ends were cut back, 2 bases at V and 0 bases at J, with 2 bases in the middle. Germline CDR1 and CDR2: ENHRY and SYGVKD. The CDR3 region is CAISEGSYEQYF. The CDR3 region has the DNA TGTGCCATCAGTGAGGGCTCCTACGAGCAGTACTTC.